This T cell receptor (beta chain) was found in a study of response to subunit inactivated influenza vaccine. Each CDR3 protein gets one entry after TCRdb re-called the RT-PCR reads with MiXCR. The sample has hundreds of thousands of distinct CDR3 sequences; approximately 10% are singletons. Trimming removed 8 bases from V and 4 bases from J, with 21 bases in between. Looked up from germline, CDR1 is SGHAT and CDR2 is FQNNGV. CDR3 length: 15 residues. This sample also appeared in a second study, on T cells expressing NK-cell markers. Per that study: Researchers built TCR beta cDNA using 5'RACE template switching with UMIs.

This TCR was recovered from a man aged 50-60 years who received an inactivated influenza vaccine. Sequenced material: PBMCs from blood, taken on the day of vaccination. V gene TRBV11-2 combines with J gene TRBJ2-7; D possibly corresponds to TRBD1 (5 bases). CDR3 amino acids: CASAVDWGKTYEQYF. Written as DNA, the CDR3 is TGTGCCAGCGCCGTCGATTGGGGCAAGACTTACGAGCAGTACTTC.